Each of the 23 T cell receptor beta chains below was sequenced from the same sample in a study of blood T cell repertoires in COVID-19. Sequencing was performed with immunoSEQ multiplex PCR; in TCRdb, only in-frame clones are kept and a portion is missing. There are about 130,000 clones in the sample; about four fifths occur only once, and roughly 9.7% lies in the top ten. The sequenced sample was peripheral blood. All receptors come from a man aged 40-49 years with active or convalescent COVID-19.

The CDR3 sequence: CASTPSRGQGTGELFF. The CDR3 DNA reads TGTGCCAGCACCCCGAGCAGGGGGCAGGGAACCGGGGAGCTGTTTTTT. The chain employs TRBV28 and TRBJ2-2; 8 nucleotides align to TRBD1. With V trimmed by 7 bases and J by 5 bases, 12 bases remained unmatched. Germline V CDR1 and CDR2: MDHEN, SYDVKM. This CDR3 has 16 amino acids.

V usage is TRBV19 and J usage is TRBJ2-5; the match to TRBD1 covers 7 bases. Germline V gene data show CDR1 as LNHDA and CDR2 as SQIVND (reference sequence). V was clipped by 4 bases and J by 7 bases; unmatched bases: 12. This CDR3 spans 15 amino acids. In DNA, the CDR3 is TGTGCCAGTAGTACGTCTCCGACAGGGAAGATGACCCAGTACTTC. Translated, it gives CASSTSPTGKMTQYF. Complete variable domain (other parts from reference TRBV19 and TRBJ2-5): DGGITQSPKYLFRKEGQNVTLSCEQNLNHDAMYWYRQDPGQGLRLIYYSQIVNDFQKGDIAEGYSVSREKKESFPLTVTSAQKNPTAFYLCASSTSPTGKMTQYFGPGTRLLVL.

The chain is built from TRBV10-3 and TRBJ1-3; 7 bases are a match to TRBD1. There are 18 residues in the CDR3. Germline V gene sequence: CDR1 ENHRY, CDR2 SYGVKD. The junction had 8 bases not matched to a gene; V was cut back by 0 bases and J by 0 bases. The CDR3 region has the DNA TGTGCCATCAGTGAGTCGAGTCCACGACAGGGCTCTGGAAACACCATATATTTT. Its translation is CAISESSPRQGSGNTIYF.

V is TRBV7-2 and J is TRBJ2-3; 9 bases align to TRBD2. Trimming cost V 1 base and J 1 base; bases outside gene matches: 0. Germline values: CDR1 SGHTA, CDR2 FQGNSA. The CDR3 covers 15 residues. This CDR3 is CASSLGTSGTDTQYF. The CDR3 DNA reads as TGTGCCAGCAGCTTAGGGACTAGCGGCACAGATACGCAGTATTTT.

This sequence joins TRBV6-1 and TRBJ2-5; D is possibly TRBD2 (6 bases). V was cut by 3 bases and J by 5 bases, with 10 bases left in between. The germline CDR1 and CDR2 sequences are MNHNS and SASEGT. The CDR3 contains 13 residues. As DNA, the CDR3 is TGTGCCAGCAGTGATAAGCGGGCGGAGACCCAGTACTTC. Its protein product is CASSDKRAETQYF.

This sequence joins TRBV4-2 and TRBJ2-2; D unresolved. Trimming removed 0 bases from V and 4 bases from J, with 12 bases in between. The CDR3 has 16 residues. The V gene's germline CDR1 is LGHNA and CDR2 YNFKEQ. CDR3 loop: CASSQDSHAVTGELFF. The CDR3 DNA is TGTGCCAGCAGCCAAGATAGCCATGCGGTCACCGGGGAGCTGTTTTTT.

The chain has TRBV18 and TRBJ1-2; 9 positions agree with TRBD1. This CDR3 is built from 15 residues. Trimming took 3 bases from V and 2 from J; bases not matched to a gene: 4. The germline V gene has CDR1 KGHSH and CDR2 LQKENI. Here the CDR3 reads CASSPSGTGNYGYTF. CDR3 DNA: TGTGCCAGCTCACCTTCCGGGACAGGGAACTATGGCTACACCTTC.

V is TRBV7-2 and J is TRBJ2-5; D is perhaps TRBD2 (5 bases). Looked up from germline, CDR1 is SGHTA and CDR2 is FQGNSA. The CDR3 sequence is 14 residues long. Deletions cut 1 base from V and 4 bases from J, with 10 bases between. This chain's CDR3 is CASSLDRGIETQYF. In DNA, the CDR3 is TGTGCCAGCAGCTTAGACCGGGGTATAGAGACCCAGTACTTC.

This clone was seen once. This chain connects TRBV5-6 to TRBJ1-6; maybe TRBD1 (5 bases). This CDR3 has 13 amino acids. Germline loops: CDR1 SGHDT, CDR2 YYEEEE. With 4 bases removed from V and 7 bases from J, the gap between germline ends came to 9 bases. The CDR3 spells CASSNDRNSPLHF. CDR3 DNA: TGTGCCAGCAGCAATGACAGAAATTCACCCCTCCACTTT. Based on the CDR3 plus reference TRBV5-6 and TRBJ1-6, the full variable domain is DAGVTQSPTHLIKTRGQQVTLRCSPKSGHDTVSWYQQALGQGPQFIFQYYEEEERQRGNFPDRFSGHQFPNYSSELNVNALLLGDSALYLCASSNDRNSPLHFGNGTRLTVT.

This chain connects TRBV7-2 to TRBJ2-7; D not resolved. CDR3 length: 12 residues. Germline lookup yields CDR1 SGHTA and CDR2 FQGNSA. V was trimmed by 5 bases and J by 6 bases, leaving 11 bases between them. CDR3: CASSQTRGEQYF. As DNA, the CDR3 is TGTGCCAGCAGCCAAACCCGAGGCGAGCAGTACTTC.

The chain joins TRBV6-5 to TRBJ2-7; perhaps TRBD1 as D (6 bases). Trimming cost V 0 bases and J 2 bases, with 8 bases left between them. The CDR3 spans 14 residues. CDR1 and CDR2 from the germline V gene are MNHEY and SVGAGI. CDR3 in DNA: TGTGCCAGCAGTTACTCTCAGGGGCCCTACGAGCAGTACTTC. This translates into CASSYSQGPYEQYF.

The table lists this clone with a count of one. V is TRBV11-2 and J is TRBJ1-3; TRBD1 matches 8 bases. Losses at the gene ends were 0 bases for V and 0 bases for J; bases not matched to a gene: 4. From germline, CDR1 is SGHAT and CDR2 FQNNGV. CDR3 size: 17 residues. The CDR3 nucleotides read TGTGCCAGCAGCTTAGAGGGACAGGCCTTCTCTGGAAACACCATATATTTT. This encodes CASSLEGQAFSGNTIYF.

This chain joins TRBV10-3 and TRBJ2-3, with 9 bases fitting TRBD1. Germline trimming cut 7 bases from V and 6 bases from J; bases unmatched to any gene: 5. This CDR3 is built from 13 residues. The V gene's germline CDR1 is ENHRY and CDR2 SYGVKD. CDR3 sequence: CAITGTGMDTQYF. CDR3 DNA sequence: TGTGCCATCACAGGGACAGGGATGGATACGCAGTATTTT.

The V gene is TRBV27, the J gene TRBJ2-1; 14 nucleotides match TRBD2. This CDR3 has 15 residues. Unmatched junction bases numbered 13, after V lost 6 bases and J lost 15 bases. In germline, CDR1 is MNHEY, CDR2 SMNVEV (reference sequence). The CDR3 DNA reads as TGTGCCAGCAGACCAACCGGGACTAGCGGGGGCCGAGGGTTCTTC. Its protein product is CASRPTGTSGGRGFF.

The chain uses TRBV6-5 and TRBJ1-1, with D unclear. In germline, CDR1 is MNHEY, CDR2 SVGAGI. The CDR3 contains 14 residues. V was trimmed by 5 bases and J by 1 base, leaving 11 bases between them. CDR3 DNA: TGTGCCAGCAGTATGGAGTCCGAGAACACTGAAGCTTTCTTT. Translation: CASSMESENTEAFF.

The chain employs TRBV7-8 and TRBJ1-5; D may be TRBD1 (6 bases). CDR3 length: 16 residues. CDR1 and CDR2 from the germline V gene are SGHVS and FQNEAQ. V lost 1 base to trimming and J lost 3 bases, with 13 bases between them. The CDR3 nucleotides read TGTGCCAGCAGCTTAGGGACAGCAATACTCAATCAGCCCCAGCATTTT. This sequence encodes CASSLGTAILNQPQHF.

J is TRBJ1-5 and V is TRBV6-2 or TRBV6-3; TRBD1 is a possible D gene (6 bases). Germline values: CDR1 MNHEY, CDR2 SVGEGT. CDR3 length: 18 amino acids. Deletions cut 2 bases from V and 0 bases from J, with 17 bases between. This CDR3 is CASSYPPTQGYSNQPQHF. CDR3 coding DNA: TGTGCCAGCAGTTACCCCCCCACACAGGGTTATAGCAATCAGCCCCAGCATTTT.

The genes are TRBV6-5 and TRBJ1-4, with TRBD1 matching 9 bases. J gave up 5 bases and V 3 bases, and 4 bases lay outside the gene matches. Germline CDR1 is MNHEY and CDR2 is SVGAGI. The CDR3 is made up of 15 amino acids. CDR3 in amino acids: CASSYTTGGNEKLFF. The CDR3 DNA is TGTGCCAGCAGTTATACGACAGGGGGAAATGAAAAACTGTTTTTT.

The chain couples TRBV7-9 to TRBJ1-4; 8 bases align to TRBD1. The CDR3 has 14 residues. Germline trimming cut 4 bases from V and 5 bases from J; bases unmatched to any gene: 3. Germline V gene lookup returns CDR1 SEHNR and CDR2 FQNEAQ (reference sequence). The CDR3 is CASSWTGTNEKLFF. The CDR3 coding sequence is TGTGCCAGCAGCTGGACAGGGACAAATGAAAAACTGTTTTTT.

This chain links TRBV12-3 or TRBV12-4 with TRBJ2-1; TRBD2 aligns across 7 bases. After removal of 5 bases from V and 8 bases from J, the junction contained 3 bases not matched to a gene. There are 12 residues in the CDR3. The CDR3 is CASSLGRHEQFF. CDR3 nucleotides: TGTGCCAGCAGTCTCGGGAGGCATGAGCAGTTCTTC.

This chain connects TRBV27 to TRBJ1-2; tentative D call: TRBD1 (5 bases). V lost 3 bases to trimming and J lost 3 bases, with 11 bases between them. This CDR3 region has 14 residues. Germline V gene data show CDR1 as MNHEY and CDR2 as SMNVEV (reference sequence). CDR3: CASSLVGGDYGYTF. For the CDR3, the DNA is TGTGCCAGCAGTTTGGTCGGGGGAGACTATGGCTACACCTTC.

This chain joins TRBV6-5 and TRBJ1-6, with 8 bases fitting TRBD1. The germline CDR1 and CDR2 sequences are MNHEY and SVGAGI. Trimming took 5 bases from V and 6 from J; bases not matched to a gene: 6. The CDR3 is made up of 15 amino acids. The CDR3: CASSTRQGSNSPLHF. The CDR3 DNA follows: TGTGCCAGCAGTACGAGACAGGGGTCTAATTCACCCCTCCACTTT.

The chain couples TRBV3-1 (or the pseudogene TRBV3-2) to TRBJ1-1; 10 bases fit TRBD1. V shed 5 bases and J 7 bases; nucleotides not matched to a gene: 10. This CDR3 is 15 amino acids long. Germline V CDR1 and CDR2: LGHDT, YNNKEL (reference sequence). The CDR3 DNA reads as TGTGCCAGCAGCGCCCGCGGGACAGGGGTTTTTGAAGCTTTCTTT. It specifies CASSARGTGVFEAFF.